A selection of T cell receptor beta chains follows, all from one sample in a study of cytomegalovirus exposure and HLA in healthy donors. The assay was immunoSEQ multiplex PCR, and TCRdb's table has in-frame clones only and misses some. The sample has around 150,000 clones; approximately 72% are singletons. The specimen sequenced was PBMCs. The source is a man aged 35-49 years in good health and CMV-seronegative. The CDR3 runs from the conserved cysteine through the conserved F or W.

v_call	cdr3_length	j_call	cdr3_aa
TRBV5-1	19	TRBJ2-3	CASSSLGLAGATGTDTQYF
TRBV4-3	18	TRBJ2-1	CASSQDPGLAGSVNEQFF
TRBV7-8	16	TRBJ2-2	CASSLSTSANTGELFF
TRBV5-4	18	TRBJ2-7	CAASPISAGGGIIHEQYF
TRBV10-1	14	TRBJ1-1	CASNEGGLNTEAFF
TRBV15	13	TRBJ1-5	CATSRDPGQPQHF
TRBV5-1	18	TRBJ2-2	CASSWNLAGGLNTGELFF
TRBV7-2	18	TRBJ2-5	CASSSTGTPGGPPRTQYF
TRBV4-3	15	TRBJ1-2	CASSQDTSQLYGYTF
TRBV5-5	15	TRBJ1-4	CASSARQGMGEKLFF
TRBV5-1	14	TRBJ2-1	CASSLGGSLDEQFF
TRBV28	15	TRBJ2-7	CASSLQLQGAYEQYF
TRBV7-6	12	TRBJ2-3	CASSPITDTQYF
TRBV29-1	15	TRBJ2-6	CSVGQGGSGANVLTF
TRBV19	15	TRBJ1-5	CASSTGTGGNQPQHF
TRBV6-5	13	TRBJ1-1	CASSPVVGVEAFF
TRBV15	16	TRBJ2-1	CATSRRGVAPYNEQFF
TRBV7-8	13	NA	CASSWDRPYEQYF
TRBV15	16	TRBJ1-1	CATSRDRPGRNTEAFF
TRBV6-1	15	TRBJ1-6	CASSILQGNNSPLNF
TRBV19	13	TRBJ2-1	CASSIGTDNEQFF
TRBV4-1	17	TRBJ1-6	CASSQGYAGIVNSPLHF
TRBV7-6	15	TRBJ2-7	CASRAGAGGAYEQYF
TRBV29-1	11	TRBJ1-2	CSVWGGDGYTF
TRBV14	13	TRBJ1-4	CASSQNQGEKLFF
TRBV28	12	TRBJ2-7	CASTDTLYEQYF
TRBV2	14	TRBJ1-5	CASSHGTVNQPQHF
TRBV18	13	TRBJ2-7	CASSLTLRDEQYF
TRBV29-1	13	TRBJ2-7	CSAGGSGKGEQYF
TRBV4-1	15	TRBJ2-7	CASSLVDRGPYEQYF
TRBV15	15	TRBJ2-7	CATSRDRVGSYEQYF
TRBV4-1	18	TRBJ2-7	CASSQEGTGNFNHYEQYF
TRBV11-2	16	TRBJ2-5	CASSPGTSGSAETQYF
TRBV2	13	TRBJ2-3	CASSREFTDTQYF
TRBV6-1	12	TRBJ2-5	CATGQGWETQYF
TRBV6-5	14	TRBJ1-5	CASSHGTGGQPQHF